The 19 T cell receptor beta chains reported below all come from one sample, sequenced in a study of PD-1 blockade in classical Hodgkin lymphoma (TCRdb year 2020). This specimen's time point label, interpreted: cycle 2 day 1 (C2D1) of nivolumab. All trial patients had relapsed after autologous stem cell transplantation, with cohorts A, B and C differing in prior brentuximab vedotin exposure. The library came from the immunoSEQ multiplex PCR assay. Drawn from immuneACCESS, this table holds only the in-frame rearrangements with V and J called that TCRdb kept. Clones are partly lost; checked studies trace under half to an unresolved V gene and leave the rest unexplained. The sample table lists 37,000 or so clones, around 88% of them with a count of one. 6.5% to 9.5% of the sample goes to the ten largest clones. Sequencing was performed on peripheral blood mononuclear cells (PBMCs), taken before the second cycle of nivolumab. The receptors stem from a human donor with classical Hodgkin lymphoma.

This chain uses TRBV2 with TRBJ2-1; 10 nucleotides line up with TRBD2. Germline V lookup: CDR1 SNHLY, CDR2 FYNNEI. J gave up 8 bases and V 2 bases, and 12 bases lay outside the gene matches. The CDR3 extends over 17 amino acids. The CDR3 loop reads CASSENPPSGSPHEQFF. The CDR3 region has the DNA TGTGCCAGCAGTGAAAACCCTCCTAGCGGGAGCCCCCATGAGCAGTTCTTC.

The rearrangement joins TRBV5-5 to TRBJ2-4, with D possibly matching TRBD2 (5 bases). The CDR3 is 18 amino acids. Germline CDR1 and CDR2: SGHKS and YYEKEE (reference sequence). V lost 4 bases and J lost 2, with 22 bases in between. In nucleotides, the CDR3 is TGTGCCAGCAGCCCGAAGAGCCGGGGTGGCGAACCCAAAAACATTCAGTACTTC. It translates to CASSPKSRGGEPKNIQYF.

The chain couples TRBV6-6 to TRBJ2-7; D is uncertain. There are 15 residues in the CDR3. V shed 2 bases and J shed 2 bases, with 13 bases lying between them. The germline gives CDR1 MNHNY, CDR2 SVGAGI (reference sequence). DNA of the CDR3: TGTGCCAGCAGTTACGTGGGGTTGTCAGCCTACGAGCAGTACTTC. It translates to CASSYVGLSAYEQYF.

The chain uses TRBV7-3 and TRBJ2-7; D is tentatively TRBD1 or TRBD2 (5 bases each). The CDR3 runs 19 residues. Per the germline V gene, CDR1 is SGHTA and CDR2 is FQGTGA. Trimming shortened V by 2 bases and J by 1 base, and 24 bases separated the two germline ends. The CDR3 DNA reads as TGTGCCAGCAGCTTAGGTATCGGCTATGGGACCAGTTGGTCCTACGAGCAGTACTTC. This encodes CASSLGIGYGTSWSYEQYF.

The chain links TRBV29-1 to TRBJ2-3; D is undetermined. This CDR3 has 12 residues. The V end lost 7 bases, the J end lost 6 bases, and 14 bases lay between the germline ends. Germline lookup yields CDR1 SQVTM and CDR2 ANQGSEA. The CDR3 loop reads CSATGPWDTQYF. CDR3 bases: TGCAGCGCAACCGGGCCCTGGGATACGCAGTATTTT.

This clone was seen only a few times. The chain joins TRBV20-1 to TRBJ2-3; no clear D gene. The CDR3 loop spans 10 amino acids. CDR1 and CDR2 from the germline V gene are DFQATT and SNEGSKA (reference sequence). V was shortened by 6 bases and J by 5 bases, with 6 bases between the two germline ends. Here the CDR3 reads CSALVDTQYF. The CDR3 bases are TGCAGTGCCCTAGTAGATACGCAGTATTTT.

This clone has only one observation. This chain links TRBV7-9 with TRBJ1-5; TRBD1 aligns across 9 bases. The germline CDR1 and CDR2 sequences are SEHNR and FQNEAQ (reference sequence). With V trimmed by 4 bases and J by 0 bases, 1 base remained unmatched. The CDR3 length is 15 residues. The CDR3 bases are TGTGCCAGCAGCTCGGGACAGGGTAGCAATCAGCCCCAGCATTTT. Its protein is CASSSGQGSNQPQHF.

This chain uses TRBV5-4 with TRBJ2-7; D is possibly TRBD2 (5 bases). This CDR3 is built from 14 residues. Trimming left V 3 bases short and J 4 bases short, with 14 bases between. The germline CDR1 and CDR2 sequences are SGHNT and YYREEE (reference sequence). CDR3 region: CASSYLRTPYEQYF. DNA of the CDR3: TGTGCCAGCAGCTACCTCCGGACTCCTTACGAGCAGTACTTC.

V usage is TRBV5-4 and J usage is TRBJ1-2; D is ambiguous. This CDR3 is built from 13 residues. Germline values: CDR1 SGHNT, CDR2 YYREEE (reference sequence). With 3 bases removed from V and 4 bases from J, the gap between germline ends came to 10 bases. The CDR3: CASSSVVSYGYTF. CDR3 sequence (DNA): TGTGCCAGCAGCTCCGTTGTATCCTATGGCTACACCTTC.

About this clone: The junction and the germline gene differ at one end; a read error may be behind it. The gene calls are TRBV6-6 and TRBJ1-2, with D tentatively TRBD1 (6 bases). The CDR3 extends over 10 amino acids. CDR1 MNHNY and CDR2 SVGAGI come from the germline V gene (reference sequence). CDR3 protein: CASGHREASF. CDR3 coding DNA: TGTGCCAGCGGACACAGGGAAGCAAGCTTC.

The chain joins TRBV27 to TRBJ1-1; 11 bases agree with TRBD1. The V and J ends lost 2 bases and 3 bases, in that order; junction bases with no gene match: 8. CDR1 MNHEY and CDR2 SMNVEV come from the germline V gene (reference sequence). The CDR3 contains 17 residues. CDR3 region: CASSLGWTGGKDTEAFF. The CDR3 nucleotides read TGTGCCAGCAGTTTAGGATGGACAGGGGGCAAGGACACTGAAGCTTTCTTT.

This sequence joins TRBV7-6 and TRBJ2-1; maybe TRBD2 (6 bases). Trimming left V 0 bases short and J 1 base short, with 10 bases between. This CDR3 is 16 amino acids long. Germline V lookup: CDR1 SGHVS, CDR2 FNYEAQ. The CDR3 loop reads CASSLALAISYNEQFF. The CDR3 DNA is TGTGCCAGCAGCTTAGCTCTAGCGATATCCTACAATGAGCAGTTCTTC.

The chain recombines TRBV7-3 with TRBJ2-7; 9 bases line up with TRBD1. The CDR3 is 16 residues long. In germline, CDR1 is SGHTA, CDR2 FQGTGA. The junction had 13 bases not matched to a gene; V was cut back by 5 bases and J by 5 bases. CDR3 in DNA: TGTGCCAGCAGCCTCGGTGGGGAAACAGGGGGCAACGAGCAGTACTTC. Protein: CASSLGGETGGNEQYF.

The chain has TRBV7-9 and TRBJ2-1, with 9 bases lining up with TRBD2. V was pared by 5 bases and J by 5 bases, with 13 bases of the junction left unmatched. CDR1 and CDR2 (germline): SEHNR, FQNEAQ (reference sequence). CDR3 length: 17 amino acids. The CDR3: CASSPSRGGTENNEQFF. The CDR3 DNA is TGTGCCAGCAGCCCCTCGCGGGGGGGCACGGAAAACAATGAGCAGTTCTTC.

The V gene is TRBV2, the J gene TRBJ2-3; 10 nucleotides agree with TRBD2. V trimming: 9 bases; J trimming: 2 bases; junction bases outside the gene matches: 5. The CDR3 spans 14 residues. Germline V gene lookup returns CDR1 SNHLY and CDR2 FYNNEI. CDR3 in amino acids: CARAGGEVTDTQYF. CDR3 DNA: TGTGCCAGAGCGGGAGGGGAGGTCACAGATACGCAGTATTTT.

CDR3 bases: TGTGCCAGCAGTTTGTTAGCGGCAATGAAGCAGTTCTTC. The encoded protein is CASSLLAAMKQFF. V and J are TRBV27 and TRBJ2-1; D perhaps matches TRBD2 (6 bases). Per the germline V gene, CDR1 is MNHEY and CDR2 is SMNVEV (reference sequence). The CDR3 is made up of 13 amino acids. The V gene lost 3 bases and the J gene lost 11 bases, with 14 bases spanning the gap.

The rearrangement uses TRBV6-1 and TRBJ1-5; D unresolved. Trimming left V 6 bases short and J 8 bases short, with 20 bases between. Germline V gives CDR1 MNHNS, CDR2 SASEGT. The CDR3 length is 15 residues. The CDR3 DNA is TGTGCCAGCAGGGGATCCTACACCGGTTTTGAGCCCCAGCATTTT. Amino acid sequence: CASRGSYTGFEPQHF.

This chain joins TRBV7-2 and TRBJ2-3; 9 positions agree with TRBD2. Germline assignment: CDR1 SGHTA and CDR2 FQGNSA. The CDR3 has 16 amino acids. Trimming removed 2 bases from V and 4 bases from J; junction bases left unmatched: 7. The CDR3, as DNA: TGTGCCAGCAGCTTATCTAGCGGGACCGGGGCAGATACGCAGTATTTT. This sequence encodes CASSLSSGTGADTQYF. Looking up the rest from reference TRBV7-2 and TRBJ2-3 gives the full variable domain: GAGVSQSPSNKVTEKGKDVELRCDPISGHTALYWYRQSLGQGLEFLIYFQGNSAPDKSGLPSDRFSAERTGGSVSTLTIQRTQQEDSAVYLCASSLSSGTGADTQYFGPGTRLTVL.

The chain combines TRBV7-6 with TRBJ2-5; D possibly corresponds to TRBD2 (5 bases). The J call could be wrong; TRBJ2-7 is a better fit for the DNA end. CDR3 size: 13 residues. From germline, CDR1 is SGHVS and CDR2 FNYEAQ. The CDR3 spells CASSLEDSYEQYF. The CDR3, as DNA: TGTGCCAGCAGCTTAGAGGACTCGTACGAGCAGTACTTC.